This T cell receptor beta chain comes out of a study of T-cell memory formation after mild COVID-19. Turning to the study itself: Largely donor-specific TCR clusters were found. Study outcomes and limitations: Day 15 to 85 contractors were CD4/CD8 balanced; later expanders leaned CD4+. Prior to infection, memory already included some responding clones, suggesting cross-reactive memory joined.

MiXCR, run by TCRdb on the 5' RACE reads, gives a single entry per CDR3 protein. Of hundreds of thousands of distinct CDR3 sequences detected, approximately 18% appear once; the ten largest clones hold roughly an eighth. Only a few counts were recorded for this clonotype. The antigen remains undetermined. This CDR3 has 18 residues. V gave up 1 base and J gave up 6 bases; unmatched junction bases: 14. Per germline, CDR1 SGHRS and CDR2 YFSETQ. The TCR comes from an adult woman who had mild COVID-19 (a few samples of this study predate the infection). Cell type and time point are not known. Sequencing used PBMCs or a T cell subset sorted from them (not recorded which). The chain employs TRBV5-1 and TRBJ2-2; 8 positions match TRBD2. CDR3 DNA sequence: TGCGCCAGCAGCTTGTCGACCCAACTAGCGGCCCATCCCGGGGAGCTGTTTTTT. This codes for CASSLSTQLAAHPGELFF.